This T cell receptor beta chain is from a study of cytomegalovirus exposure and HLA in healthy donors. V lost 5 bases to trimming and J lost 6 bases; unmatched junction nucleotides: 7. CDR1 is SGHTA, CDR2 FQGNSA, per germline. The CDR3 runs to 15 residues. Use of 60 Vbeta and 13 Jbeta primers characterized the PCR. Sequenced by immunoSEQ multiplex PCR; TCRdb stores in-frame clones only, minus some. This sample has around 64,000 clones, with 70% to 75% found just once. This sequence was found in a man aged 25-45 years in good health and CMV-seropositive. The source material was PBMCs. J is TRBJ2-1 and V is TRBV7-2; TRBD1 agrees at 10 bases. CDR3 in DNA: TGTGCCAGCAGCCGGGACAGGGGCGGTTCCAATGAGCAGTTCTTC. Translating it yields CASSRDRGGSNEQFF.